This T cell receptor beta chain emerged from a study of shared clonotypes between healthy human individuals. Data came from immunoSEQ multiplex PCR; TCRdb stores just in-frame clones and leaves some out. The sample has approximately 530,000 clones; roughly 95% are singletons. The CDR3 loop spans 15 amino acids. V lost 4 bases, J lost 6 bases, and 7 bases stayed unmatched. Germline V gene lookup returns CDR1 MDHEN and CDR2 SYDVKM. Donors were Caucasian adults residing in Nashville, Tennessee, USA. The chain couples TRBV28 to TRBJ1-1; 11 bases line up with TRBD1. The sequence was obtained from a woman aged 30 to 39 in good health. The sequenced sample was naive CD4+ T cells sorted from blood. Subset indicated: CD45RA+ positively selected. The CDR3 bases are TGTGCCAGCAGTTCGATGGGGACAGGGGGGCCTGAAGCTTTCTTT. Protein sequence: CASSSMGTGGPEAFF.